What follows are 9 T cell receptor beta chains derived from one specimen sequenced in a study of blood T cells in healthy people across ages. For the second PCR, which ran for about 6 to 11 cycles, a sample-barcoded 5' primer and a J-beta primer mix were used. TCRdb analysed the 5' RACE reads with MiXCR anew, one entry per CDR3 protein. The table lists more than 800,000 distinct CDR3 sequences, around 28% of them singletons. Sequencing was performed on blood. The receptors shown here come from a woman of 80 years or more in good health.

This clonotype occurred many times. V gene TRBV7-9 combines with J gene TRBJ2-7, with TRBD2 identical over 9 bases. Germline V gene data show CDR1 as SEHNR and CDR2 as FQNEAQ (reference sequence). The CDR3 totals 15 residues. With V trimmed by 3 bases and J by 2 bases, 5 bases remained unmatched. CDR3 coding DNA: TGTGCCAGCAGCTTCCGGGGCGGGGGGGCCTACGAGCAGTACTTC. This sequence encodes CASSFRGGGAYEQYF. The whole variable domain, filled in from reference TRBV7-9 and TRBJ2-7, reads DTGVSQNPRHKITKRGQNVTFRCDPISEHNRLYWYRQTLGQGPEFLTYFQNEAQLEKSRLLSDRFSAERPKGSFSTLEIQRTEQGDSAMYLCASSFRGGGAYEQYFGPGTRLTVT.

The J gene is TRBJ2-7, the V gene TRBV25-1, with D perhaps being TRBD1 or TRBD2 (5 bases each). The CDR3 has 12 residues. Trimming left V 1 base short and J 7 bases short, with 8 bases between. Germline assignment: CDR1 MGHDK and CDR2 SYGVNS. The CDR3 DNA reads as TGTGCCAGCAGTGAATTTGGGGGAGAGCAGTACTTC. This translates into CASSEFGGEQYF.

The sample holds a few counts of this clonotype. V usage is TRBV12-3 or TRBV12-4 and J usage is TRBJ1-1; 8 positions match TRBD1. The CDR3 has 16 residues. J gave up 5 bases and V 3 bases, and 11 bases lay outside the gene matches. In nucleotides, the CDR3 is TGTGCCAGCAGTTTGAGGGCAGGGGGCTTGTGGACTGAAGCTTTCTTT. Translation gives CASSLRAGGLWTEAFF.

This clonotype was observed many times. The J gene is TRBJ2-3, the V gene TRBV11-3, with 8 bases aligning to TRBD1. This CDR3 is built from 21 residues. Trimming removed 0 bases from V and 3 bases from J; junction bases left unmatched: 20. Germline V gives CDR1 SGHNT, CDR2 YENEEA. The CDR3 region has the DNA TGTGCCAGCAGCTTAGATGACAGGGGATTCTTCAAGAGGGGTAATACAGATACGCAGTATTTT. It codes for CASSLDDRGFFKRGNTDTQYF.

The table lists this clonotype with many counts. The chain joins TRBV5-1 to TRBJ2-1, with 9 bases lining up with TRBD1. Germline trimming cut 0 bases from V and 4 bases from J; bases unmatched to any gene: 8. The CDR3 covers 17 residues. The V gene's germline CDR1 is SGHRS and CDR2 YFSETQ. CDR3 residues: CASSLAEGTGKYNEQFF. CDR3 sequence (DNA): TGCGCCAGCAGCTTGGCCGAGGGGACAGGGAAGTACAATGAGCAGTTCTTC.

This clonotype was counted a single time. A much larger clone lies one base from this, so it may be a read error. V is TRBV7-7 and J is TRBJ2-7; TRBD2 agrees at 12 bases. The end of the DNA is better explained by TRBJ2-5, so the J call may be wrong. Per the germline V gene, CDR1 is SSHAT and CDR2 is FNYEAQ (reference sequence). The CDR3 totals 18 residues. CDR3 amino acids: CASSFGSTSGGISETQYF. The DNA for the CDR3 is TGTGCCAGCAGCTTCGGATCGACTAGCGGGGGAATCAGCGAGACCCAGTACTTC.

This chain joins TRBV4-2 and TRBJ2-4; the D gene is possibly TRBD2 (6 bases). The J call may be faulty, since TRBJ2-7 better matches the DNA end. CDR3 length equals 17 residues. CDR1 and CDR2 from the germline V gene are LGHNA and YNFKEQ. CDR3 bases: TGTGCCAGCAGCCAAGATCTTAGTGGGCACGGGGGTTACGAGCAGTACTTC. Protein sequence: CASSQDLSGHGGYEQYF.

This clonotype was picked up many times. Here the CDR3 DNA reads TGTGCCAGCAGTTGGCGTACGGGACAGGGAGATTCACCCCTCCACTTT. Translated: CASSWRTGQGDSPLHF. The chain couples TRBV27 to TRBJ1-6, with 9 bases fitting TRBD1. Per the germline V gene, CDR1 is MNHEY and CDR2 is SMNVEV (reference sequence). This CDR3 has 16 amino acids. With V trimmed by 4 bases and J by 8 bases, 9 bases remained unmatched.

Ten or more counts support this clonotype. The chain employs TRBV6-2 or TRBV6-3 and TRBJ2-7; 7 bases map to TRBD1. Unmatched junction bases numbered 3, after V lost 2 bases and J lost 2 bases. Germline-derived CDR1 and CDR2 are MNHEY and SVGEGT. The CDR3 contains 14 residues. The CDR3 DNA reads as TGTGCCAGCAGTTACACGACAGGGCCCTACGAGCAGTACTTC. Its translation: CASSYTTGPYEQYF.